The next 32 T cell receptor beta chains were all read from a single sample in a study of identical twins. TCRdb processed the 5' RACE reads anew with MiXCR; each CDR3 protein has one entry. Of around 100,000 distinct CDR3 sequences listed, 5.9% are singletons. Sequencing input: memory T cells sorted from blood. The receptors were sampled from a woman between 50 and 59 years old in good health.

About this clonotype: Possible read error: a much larger clone is one base away. The gene calls are TRBV15 and TRBJ2-2, with D tentatively TRBD2 (6 bases). CDR3 size: 15 residues. Trimming cost V 1 base and J 7 bases, with 13 bases left between them. Looked up from germline, CDR1 is LNHNV and CDR2 is YYDKDF (reference sequence). The CDR3 nucleotides read TGTGCCACCAGCAGAGGGTCGCTAGCGTGCGGGGAGCTGTTTTTT. As protein: CATSRGSLACGELFF.

The V gene is TRBV20-1, the J gene TRBJ2-3, with D possibly TRBD2 on 5 matching bases. CDR3 length: 14 residues. CDR1 and CDR2 from the germline V gene are DFQATT and SNEGSKA (reference sequence). V was trimmed by 5 bases and J by 1 base, leaving 13 bases between them. CDR3 protein: CSAYLAVGTDTQYF. For the CDR3, the DNA is TGCAGTGCTTATCTAGCTGTTGGCACAGATACGCAGTATTTT.

This clonotype occurred many times. V and J are TRBV18 and TRBJ1-1, with D possibly matching TRBD1 (5 bases). Trimming took 4 bases from V and 11 from J, leaving 14 bases between them. This CDR3 region has 12 residues. Germline values: CDR1 KGHSH, CDR2 LQKENI. Here the CDR3 reads CASSLPTEGAFF. The CDR3 DNA reads TGTGCCAGCTCACTTCCGACAGAGGGGGCTTTCTTT.

This clonotype was counted many times. The rearrangement links TRBV30 to TRBJ2-2; TRBD2 matches at 8 bases. The CDR3 covers 14 residues. After removal of 2 bases from V and 5 bases from J, the junction contained 4 bases not matched to a gene. Germline V lookup: CDR1 GTSNPN, CDR2 SVGIG (reference sequence). CDR3 protein: CAWSTGLGTGELFF. The CDR3 nucleotides are TGTGCCTGGAGTACGGGACTAGGAACCGGGGAGCTGTTTTTT.

This clonotype was found many times. The chain combines TRBV5-5 with TRBJ2-1; a weak D match, TRBD1 (5 bases). The CDR3 runs 15 residues. The V end lost 1 base, the J end lost 3 bases, and 11 bases lay between the germline ends. The V gene's germline CDR1 is SGHKS and CDR2 YYEKEE (reference sequence). The CDR3 spells CASSLRWGDYNEQFF. The CDR3, as DNA: TGTGCCAGCAGCTTGCGGTGGGGCGACTACAATGAGCAGTTCTTC.

Ten or more counts support this clonotype. This chain joins TRBV12-3 or TRBV12-4 and TRBJ2-3; 8 bases are shared with TRBD1. Germline trimming cut 3 bases from V and 0 bases from J; bases unmatched to any gene: 2. The CDR3 has 15 amino acids. CDR3 DNA sequence: TGTGCCAGCAGTTTGAGACAGGGGAGCACAGATACGCAGTATTTT. Protein sequence: CASSLRQGSTDTQYF.

This clonotype was seen at least ten times. This chain connects TRBV12-3 or TRBV12-4 to TRBJ2-5; no clear D gene. The CDR3 covers 13 residues. V was clipped by 1 base and J by 4 bases, with 7 bases between them. For the CDR3, the DNA is TGTGCCAGCAGTTTAGGTGGCGCAGAGACCCAGTACTTC. Translated, it gives CASSLGGAETQYF.

This clonotype was picked up many times. The genes are TRBV20-1 and TRBJ2-2; 7 bases align to TRBD2. The V and J ends lost 0 bases and 6 bases, in that order; junction bases with no gene match: 7. Per germline, CDR1 DFQATT and CDR2 SNEGSKA (reference sequence). CDR3 size: 15 residues. For the CDR3, the DNA is TGCAGTGCTAGAGATCGTGGCGGGAGTTCCGGGGAGCTGTTTTTT. This codes for CSARDRGGSSGELFF.

This clonotype came up many times. The chain is built from TRBV5-6 and TRBJ2-4; no reliable D call. This CDR3 spans 14 amino acids. The V gene's germline CDR1 is SGHDT and CDR2 YYEEEE. Trimming took off 0 bases at V and 4 bases at J, with 8 bases between the two ends. In DNA form, the CDR3 reads TGTGCCAGCAGCTTGGGGACGGTTAAAAACATTCAGTACTTC. Translating it yields CASSLGTVKNIQYF.

This clonotype was counted at least ten times. The chain combines TRBV28 with TRBJ2-3; perhaps TRBD1 as D (6 bases). V was clipped by 4 bases and J by 3 bases, with 17 bases between them. The CDR3 extends over 16 amino acids. Germline lookup yields CDR1 MDHEN and CDR2 SYDVKM. CDR3 nucleotide sequence: TGTGCCAGCAGTTCAGACAACCCAGGGGAAACAGATACGCAGTATTTT. Protein sequence: CASSSDNPGETDTQYF.

The chain has TRBV20-1 and TRBJ2-7; D is perhaps TRBD1 (5 bases). The V end was cut by 6 bases, the J end by 4 bases, with 16 bases between. This CDR3 is 13 amino acids long. Per germline, CDR1 DFQATT and CDR2 SNEGSKA (reference sequence). In DNA, the CDR3 is TGCAGTGCAATCCGACAGAAGGCTTACGAGCAGTACGTC. Its translation is CSAIRQKAYEQYV.

There are many counts of this clonotype. The chain carries TRBV11-2 and TRBJ2-1; no firm D call. The germline CDR1 and CDR2 sequences are SGHAT and FQNNGV. The ends were cut back, 1 base at V and 1 base at J, with 17 bases in the middle. This CDR3 has 18 amino acids. DNA for the CDR3: TGTGCCAGCAGCTTAGTAGGGTCCCGCCAGGTGTCCTACAATGAGCAGTTCTTC. Encoded protein: CASSLVGSRQVSYNEQFF. Filled out from reference TRBV11-2 and TRBJ2-1, the complete variable domain reads EAGVAQSPRYKIIEKRQSVAFWCNPISGHATLYWYQQILGQGPKLLIQFQNNGVVDDSQLPKDRFSAERLKGVDSTLKIQPAKLEDSAVYLCASSLVGSRQVSYNEQFFGPGTRLTVL.

This clonotype came up many times. V gene TRBV12-3 or TRBV12-4 combines with J gene TRBJ2-5; D possibly corresponds to TRBD1 (5 bases). The germline V and J ends were trimmed by 3 bases and 2 bases, with 10 bases remaining between them. This CDR3 spans 14 amino acids. CDR3 nucleotides: TGTGCCAGCAGTTTTCATCGACAGCAAGAGACCCAGTACTTC. It specifies CASSFHRQQETQYF.

There are many counts of this clonotype. This sequence joins TRBV3-1 and TRBJ1-1; D gene uncertain. CDR3 size: 14 residues. Germline CDR1 and CDR2: LGHDT and YNNKEL (reference sequence). V lost 1 base and J 1 base, leaving 7 bases between the germline ends. The CDR3 reads CASSQGSANTEAFF. As DNA, the CDR3 is TGTGCCAGCAGCCAAGGTTCGGCGAACACTGAAGCTTTCTTT. Supplemented by reference TRBV3-1 and TRBJ1-1, the full variable domain reads DTAVSQTPKYLVTQMGNDKSIKCEQNLGHDTMYWYKQDSKKFLKIMFSYNNKELIINETVPNRFSPKSPDKAHLNLHINSLELGDSAVYFCASSQGSANTEAFFGQGTRLTVV.

The table lists this clonotype with many counts. The rearrangement links TRBV29-1 to TRBJ2-3; the match to TRBD2 covers 7 bases. Germline CDR1 SQVTM, CDR2 ANQGSEA. V lost 4 bases and J lost 5; bases outside the gene matches: 6. The CDR3 sequence is 13 residues long. For the CDR3, the DNA is TGCAGCGTTGGTGTAGGGAGGGGAGATACGCAGTATTTT. Its translation: CSVGVGRGDTQYF.

This clonotype was recorded many times. The V call is TRBV7-3, the J call TRBJ2-4; 7 bases match TRBD1. Per the germline V gene, CDR1 is SGHTA and CDR2 is FQGTGA. Germline trimming cut 5 bases from V and 1 base from J; bases unmatched to any gene: 2. The CDR3 is made up of 14 amino acids. DNA for the CDR3: TGTGCCAGCAGCCCGGACAGGGCCAAAAACATTCAGTACTTC. Its translation: CASSPDRAKNIQYF. The whole variable domain, filled in from reference TRBV7-3 and TRBJ2-4, reads GAGVSQTPSNKVTEKGKYVELRCDPISGHTALYWYRQSLGQGPEFLIYFQGTGAADDSGLPNDRFFAVRPEGSVSTLKIQRTERGDSAVYLCASSPDRAKNIQYFGAGTRLSVL.

This clonotype occurred many times. The chain is built from TRBV6-5 and TRBJ2-5, with TRBD1 matching over 9 bases. This CDR3 has 15 amino acids. V was pared by 6 bases and J by 9 bases, with 14 bases of the junction left unmatched. Germline V gene data show CDR1 as MNHEY and CDR2 as SVGAGI. CDR3 DNA sequence: TGTGCCAGCAGCCCTGGGGGACAGGGCCTGGGGGCCCAGTACTTC. It translates to CASSPGGQGLGAQYF.

On this clonotype: The junction shows a germline mismatch at one end, possibly a read error. V usage is TRBV20-1 and J usage is TRBJ2-5; unclear D gene. CDR1 DFQATT and CDR2 SNEGSKA come from the germline V gene (reference sequence). The CDR3 is made up of 10 amino acids. This chain's CDR3 is CSVAQETQHF. CDR3 coding DNA: TGCAGTGTGGCCCAAGAGACCCAGCACTTC.

This clonotype was detected many times. The gene calls are TRBV5-5 and TRBJ2-1; D gene ambiguous. The length of the CDR3 is 15 residues. The V end was cut by 6 bases, the J end by 7 bases, with 20 bases between. Germline-derived CDR1 and CDR2 are SGHKS and YYEKEE (reference sequence). This CDR3 is CASKAPGSWKNEQFF. The CDR3 DNA reads TGTGCCAGCAAAGCCCCTGGATCGTGGAAGAATGAGCAGTTCTTC.

This clonotype was observed many times. This chain uses TRBV24-1 with TRBJ2-2; 8 bases map to TRBD1. This CDR3 region has 16 residues. Germline CDR1 KGHDR, CDR2 SFDVKD. Trimming took 4 bases from V and 6 from J; bases not matched to a gene: 9. The CDR3, as DNA: TGTGCCACCAGTGACATCCGGACAGGGCCTCCCGGGGAGCTGTTTTTT. It encodes CATSDIRTGPPGELFF.

The chain joins TRBV29-1 to TRBJ1-1, with D possibly being TRBD1 (5 bases). The CDR3 has 12 amino acids. Germline assignment: CDR1 SQVTM and CDR2 ANQGSEA. Trimming stripped 5 bases from V and 7 bases from J, with 14 bases between. CDR3 protein: CSVRGRGDEAFF. The CDR3 nucleotides are TGCAGCGTTAGGGGCCGTGGGGATGAAGCTTTCTTT.

The chain has TRBV7-9 and TRBJ2-5; possibly TRBD2 for D (6 bases). This CDR3 is 15 amino acids long. The V gene's germline CDR1 is SEHNR and CDR2 FQNEAQ (reference sequence). Deletions cut 1 base from V and 2 bases from J, with 11 bases between. CDR3 loop: CASSLESSAQETQYF. DNA for the CDR3: TGTGCCAGCAGCTTAGAGTCTAGCGCGCAAGAGACCCAGTACTTC.

This clonotype was counted ten times or more. The chain combines TRBV6-4 with TRBJ2-2; D is uncertain. The V end lost 5 bases, the J end lost 4 bases, and 14 bases lay between the germline ends. Germline values: CDR1 MRHNA, CDR2 SNTAGT. The CDR3 consists of 15 residues. This CDR3 is CASSRPTAITGELFF. Written as DNA, the CDR3 is TGTGCCAGCAGTCGCCCAACAGCGATCACCGGGGAGCTGTTTTTT.

This clonotype has more than one count but fewer than ten. CDR3: CASSYGAQPQHF. The CDR3 DNA reads TGTGCCAGCAGTTATGGGGCGCAGCCCCAGCATTTT. The gene calls are TRBV6-6 and TRBJ1-5, with D possibly matching TRBD1 (5 bases). Trimming removed 3 bases at V and 7 bases at J, with 7 bases between. Germline-derived CDR1 and CDR2 are MNHNY and SVGAGI (reference sequence). This CDR3 comprises 12 residues.

The chain couples TRBV20-1 to TRBJ1-5; D ambiguous. The CDR3 extends over 17 amino acids. The germline V gene encodes CDR1 DFQATT and CDR2 SNEGSKA (reference sequence). The ends were cut back, 0 bases at V and 4 bases at J, with 19 bases in the middle. The CDR3 reads CSARDDMAGLGNQPQHF. In DNA, the CDR3 is TGCAGTGCTAGAGATGATATGGCGGGTTTAGGTAATCAGCCCCAGCATTTT.

The chain carries TRBV15 and TRBJ2-5; D is undetermined. Germline assignment: CDR1 LNHNV and CDR2 YYDKDF (reference sequence). CDR3 length equals 18 residues. With 0 bases removed from V and 5 bases from J, the gap between germline ends came to 22 bases. The CDR3 reads CATSRDKINALLEETQYF. Here the CDR3 DNA reads TGTGCCACCAGCAGAGATAAAATTAACGCACTGTTGGAGGAGACCCAGTACTTC.

This clonotype was observed at least ten times. The chain uses TRBV6-2 or TRBV6-3 and TRBJ2-7; D is ambiguous. V was pared by 3 bases and J by 3 bases, with 9 bases between. The CDR3 runs 13 residues. In germline, CDR1 is MNHEY, CDR2 SVGEGT. CDR3 in amino acids: CASSYGLDYEQYV. In DNA, the CDR3 is TGTGCCAGCAGTTATGGTCTAGACTACGAGCAGTACGTC.

This clonotype was counted at least ten times. The genes are TRBV27 and TRBJ2-1, with 9 bases that match TRBD1. Per germline, CDR1 MNHEY and CDR2 SMNVEV (reference sequence). Trimming at V came to 9 bases and at J to 7 bases, leaving 16 bases not matched to a gene. CDR3 length equals 16 residues. The DNA for the CDR3 is TGTGCCAGTACTGACAGGGGGTCGGGACCCGGAAATGAGCAGTTCTTC. Amino acids: CASTDRGSGPGNEQFF.

This clonotype occurred a few times. The chain has TRBV3-1 and TRBJ2-3, with TRBD1 matching over 9 bases. The CDR3 sequence is 16 residues long. The junction had 7 bases not matched to a gene; V was cut back by 4 bases and J by 2 bases. The germline V gene has CDR1 LGHDT and CDR2 YNNKEL (reference sequence). The CDR3 region has the DNA TGTGCCAGCAGCCTCTGGCGGACAGGGGACACAGATACGCAGTATTTT. It specifies CASSLWRTGDTDTQYF.

The chain links TRBV2 to TRBJ2-7, with 10 bases fitting TRBD2. Trimming took 7 bases from V and 8 from J; bases not matched to a gene: 14. The CDR3 length is 15 residues. Germline assignment: CDR1 SNHLY and CDR2 FYNNEI. CDR3 residues: CASTERASGGTKQYF. The CDR3 region has the DNA TGTGCCAGCACCGAACGGGCTAGCGGGGGTACGAAGCAGTACTTC.

There are many counts of this clonotype. V is TRBV5-1 and J is TRBJ2-1; weak D call: TRBD1 (5 bases). The germline gives CDR1 SGHRS, CDR2 YFSETQ. V shed 7 bases and J shed 0 bases, with 14 bases lying between them. This CDR3 is built from 15 residues. The CDR3 DNA reads as TGCGCCAGCCACCCCCCCAGGGACTCCTACAATGAGCAGTTCTTC. Protein sequence: CASHPPRDSYNEQFF.

Ten or more counts support this clonotype. The chain uses TRBV3-1 and TRBJ2-1; TRBD2 agrees at 7 bases. Germline CDR1 LGHDT, CDR2 YNNKEL (reference sequence). Trimming at V came to 1 base and at J to 4 bases, leaving 13 bases not matched to a gene. The CDR3 consists of 18 residues. The CDR3 loop is CASSQVQRGPFMYNEQFF. CDR3 nucleotides: TGTGCCAGCAGCCAAGTCCAGCGGGGCCCCTTTATGTACAATGAGCAGTTCTTC.